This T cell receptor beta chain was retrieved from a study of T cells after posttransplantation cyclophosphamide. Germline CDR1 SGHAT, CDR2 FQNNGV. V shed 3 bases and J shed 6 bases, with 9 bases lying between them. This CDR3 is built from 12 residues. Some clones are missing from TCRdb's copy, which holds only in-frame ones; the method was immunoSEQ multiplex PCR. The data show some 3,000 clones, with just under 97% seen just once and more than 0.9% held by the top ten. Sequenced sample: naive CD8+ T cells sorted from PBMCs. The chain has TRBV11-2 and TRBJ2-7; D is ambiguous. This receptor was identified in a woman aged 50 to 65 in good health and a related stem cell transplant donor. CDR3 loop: CASSLSRREQYF. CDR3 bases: TGTGCCAGCAGCTTGAGCAGGCGCGAGCAGTACTTC.